This TCR beta chain was identified during a study of blood T cells in healthy people across ages (dated by TCRdb to the mid-2010s). Regarding the study in general: In model experiments, roughly one uniquely barcoded TCR beta cDNA molecule per two T cells was captured by template switching. For two donors (one aged 18 to 30 and one aged 80 or older), the study analyzed two additional independent replicas of 1 million unique cDNA reads from the same blood draw. The study measured age-related changes in TCR beta repertoire diversity using deep sequencing normalized with unique cDNA molecular identifiers. To avoid experimental bias, donors of different ages were distributed randomly across sequencing lanes. The donors were split into four age groups: young (average 16 years), middle-aged (around 37), aged (around 67) and long-lived (over 75). What the authors observed across the whole study: Conclusive comparison of naive and antigen-experienced compartments was prevented by the profiling of bulk unsorted PBMCs. Because the CMV infection status of the donors was unknown, age-related changes in expanded clonotypes may potentially have been confounded. As age increased, observed TCR beta diversity per million T cells dropped in a roughly linear way, and a significant reduction was already evident by age about 40. Estimates of total diversity based on one million sequenced T cells were regarded as lower bounds and as underestimates. Observed TCR beta diversity correlated strongly with the percentage of naive T cells measured by flow cytometry. Compared with the aged group, the long-lived group had more naive CD4+ T cells, fewer expanded clones and increased TCR diversity, a pattern suggesting age selection.

The germline ends are 11 bases apart after V is trimmed by 3 bases and J by 2 bases. The CDR3 sequence holds 14 residues, the cysteine and phenylalanine included. CDR3 DNA is the only sequence kept; it has 42 bases, read in frame from the first base. The germline V gene encodes CDR1 LGHDT and CDR2 YNNKEL (reference sequence). Library generation was performed with 5' RACE. The instrument was an Illumina HiSeq 2500. A second PCR of about 7 to 12 cycles was run with a J-beta primer mix and a sample-barcoded 5' primer. Each TCR beta cDNA molecule received a unique molecular identifier from a template-switch 5' adaptor carrying 12 random nucleotides. At least 2.5 million CDR3-containing paired-end reads were obtained from each sample. First-strand cDNA synthesis was performed from all RNA using the Mint cDNA synthesis kit, with priming by a TRBC-specific oligonucleotide. Following uracil-DNA glycosylase treatment, a first 18-cycle PCR with universal primers M1SS and BC2_uni_R was performed on all cDNA. As for the original processing: For normalization, 1 million high-quality reads were randomly selected from each sample, with every read carrying a distinct molecular identifier. Reads sharing molecular identifiers were discarded rather than binned into consensus sequences. CDR3 identification, clonotype clustering and error correction used MiTCR with a Q25 quality threshold and the strictest error-elimination algorithm. Lower-bound total TCR beta diversity was estimated with a nonparametric unseen species model using Euler transformation. The raw public data were reprocessed by TCRdb itself: fastp quality trimming at Q25, MiXCR clonotype calling, in-frame beta chains only. A single entry per CDR3 protein holds the most common genes and DNA from its merged rows. The V and J calls reflect TCRdb's pipeline rather than the authors' work. Present in this sample are roughly 1,300,000 distinct CDR3 sequences, around 55% of which were seen just once. Clones ranked in the top ten supply 6.5% to 8% of the sample.

Comment on this clonotype: Its antigen is unknown. The input lacks base qualities; no much larger clone sits a single base away.

The roughly 39 donors, aged 6 to 90 years, were systemically healthy Caucasian individuals from Russia. Each donor gave approximately 9.4 milliliters of peripheral blood, drawn into EDTA-treated Vacutainer tubes. PBMCs were isolated by Ficoll-Paque density-gradient centrifugation, with at least 7 million obtained per sample. Trizol reagent was used to extract total RNA from the PBMCs, yielding at least 6 micrograms per sample. For every donor, an aliquot of PBMCs went through flow cytometry to measure the percentages of naive CD45RAhigh/CD27high T cells. This sequence was found in a man aged 18-30 years in good health. The sequence links TRBV3-1 to TRBJ2-7; the D segment is perhaps TRBD1 or TRBD2, each sharing 5 matched bases. Sequencing input: blood. The DNA sequence follows: TGTGCCAGCAGCCAGGGGGACGTAGCCTACGAGCAGTACTTC. Its amino acids are CASSQGDVAYEQYF.